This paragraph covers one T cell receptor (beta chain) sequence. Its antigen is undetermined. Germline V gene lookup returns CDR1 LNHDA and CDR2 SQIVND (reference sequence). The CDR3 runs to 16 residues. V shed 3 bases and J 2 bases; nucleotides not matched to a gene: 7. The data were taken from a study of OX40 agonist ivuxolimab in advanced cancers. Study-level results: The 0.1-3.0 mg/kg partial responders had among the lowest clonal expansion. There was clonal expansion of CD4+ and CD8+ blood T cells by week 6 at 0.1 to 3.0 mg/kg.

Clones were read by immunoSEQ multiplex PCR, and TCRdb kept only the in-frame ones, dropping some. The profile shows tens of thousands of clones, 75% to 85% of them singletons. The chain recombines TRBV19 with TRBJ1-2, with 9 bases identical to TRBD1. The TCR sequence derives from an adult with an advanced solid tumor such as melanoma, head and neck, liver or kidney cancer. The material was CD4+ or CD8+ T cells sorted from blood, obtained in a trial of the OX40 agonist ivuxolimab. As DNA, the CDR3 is TGTGCCAGTAGTATTGAAATGGGGACAGGGAACTATGGCTACACCTTC. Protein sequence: CASSIEMGTGNYGYTF.